This passage covers 5 T cell receptor beta chains from one sample sequenced in a study of blood T cell repertoires in COVID-19 (dated by TCRdb to 2020 to 2021). Library method: the immunoSEQ multiplex PCR assay. TCRdb carries this immuneACCESS record with in-frame sequences only. Its versions omit some clonotypes, under half of them owing to an unresolved V gene in the studies checked, with the rest unexplained. The sample contains over 120,000 clones, more than 75% of them found a single time. Jointly, the top ten make up over 8.5% of the sample. Material: peripheral blood. These receptors all come from a woman between 45 and 65 years old with active or convalescent COVID-19.

This clone was observed a few times. V usage is TRBV4-3 and J usage is TRBJ2-3; 10 bases are a match to TRBD1. CDR1 and CDR2 (germline): LGHNA, YSLEER. V shed 0 bases and J 6 bases; nucleotides not matched to a gene: 9. The CDR3 consists of 17 residues. Here the CDR3 DNA reads TGCGCCAGCAGCCAAGATACGGACAGGGGGTACGCGGATACGCAGTATTTT. This translates into CASSQDTDRGYADTQYF.

The CDR3 loop reads CASSFGTSLPGELFF. CDR3 sequence (DNA): TGTGCCAGCAGCTTCGGGACTAGCCTGCCCGGGGAGCTGTTTTTT. This rearrangement joins TRBV13 to TRBJ2-2; 9 positions agree with TRBD2. With V trimmed by 3 bases and J by 6 bases, 5 bases remained unmatched. The CDR3 contains 15 residues. Germline loops: CDR1 PRHDT, CDR2 FYEKMQ (reference sequence).

To note about this clone: One end of the junction fails to match germline, which may point to a read error. The V gene is TRBV7-9, the J gene TRBJ1-4; a possible D gene is TRBD1 (5 bases). From germline, CDR1 is SEHNR and CDR2 FQNEAQ (reference sequence). The length of the CDR3 is 13 residues. The CDR3 spells CASTLGAGEKLFF. CDR3 DNA sequence: TGTGCCAGCACCTTAGGGGCAGGGGAAAAACTGTTTTTT.

This clone was detected a few times. The V call is TRBV27, the J call TRBJ2-1; no firm D call. V lost 6 bases and J 0 bases, leaving 15 bases between the germline ends. The CDR3 runs to 16 residues. The germline CDR1 and CDR2 sequences are MNHEY and SMNVEV (reference sequence). CDR3 sequence reads: CASSRTFSSSYNEQFF. CDR3 nucleotides: TGTGCCAGCAGCCGCACCTTTTCCAGCTCCTACAATGAGCAGTTCTTC.

The chain uses TRBV6-5 and TRBJ1-2; 8 nucleotides align to TRBD1. This CDR3 has 14 amino acids. The germline V gene encodes CDR1 MNHEY and CDR2 SVGAGI. V trimming: 8 bases; J trimming: 5 bases; junction bases outside the gene matches: 10. Here the CDR3 reads CASGSRTGRYGYTF. CDR3 coding DNA: TGTGCCAGCGGGTCTCGGACAGGGAGGTATGGCTACACCTTC.